These 5 T cell receptor beta chains were all obtained from the same sample, sequenced in a study of human T cells and chemical hapten exposure. A single record per CDR3 protein comes from TCRdb applying MiXCR to the RACE reads. The data show about 380,000 distinct CDR3 sequences, 5.1% seen once. Time point here: pre-sensitization, week 0. Documented treatment: therapeutic diphenylcyclopropenone sensitization with weekly scalp DPC. The sequences come from whole blood, collected in connection with sensitization to the hapten diphenylcyclopropenone (DPC). All receptors come from a woman between 45 and 65 years old with alopecia areata. Some clones in this sample may be carry-over from other donors' samples.

The table lists this clonotype with a few counts. CDR3 protein: CASSLRYQRSTNEKLFF. CDR3 nucleotide sequence: TGTGCCAGCAGTTTACGATACCAGCGGTCAACTAATGAAAAACTGTTTTTT. V is TRBV27 and J is TRBJ1-4; D is undetermined. V was clipped by 2 bases and J by 0 bases, with 13 bases between them. In germline, CDR1 is MNHEY, CDR2 SMNVEV (reference sequence). CDR3 size: 17 residues.

Ten or more counts support this clonotype. V is TRBV5-5 and J is TRBJ1-1, with D possibly being TRBD1 (6 bases). The ends were cut back, 2 bases at V and 5 bases at J, with 10 bases in the middle. This CDR3 spans 13 amino acids. CDR1 is SGHKS, CDR2 YYEKEE, per germline (reference sequence). CDR3 bases: TGTGCCAGCAGCTTCCGGGGGCATACTGAAGCTTTCTTT. Amino acid sequence: CASSFRGHTEAFF.

Ten or more counts support this clonotype. The genes are TRBV6-5 and TRBJ2-3, with 9 bases aligning to TRBD1. After removal of 6 bases from V and 7 bases from J, the junction contained 8 bases not matched to a gene. Germline V gene sequence: CDR1 MNHEY, CDR2 SVGAGI. The CDR3 is 14 amino acids. The CDR3 region has the DNA TGTGCCAGCAGACGGTGGACAGGGGATCATACGCAGTATTTT. Residues: CASRRWTGDHTQYF.

This clonotype was seen many times. The chain uses TRBV14 and TRBJ2-3; TRBD2 agrees at 12 bases. The CDR3 runs to 18 residues. V lost 4 bases, J lost 3 bases, and 11 bases stayed unmatched. Germline CDR1 is SGHDN and CDR2 is FVKESK. In nucleotides, the CDR3 is TGTGCCAGCAGCCGGGGCCGGACTAGCGGGGTCCGGACAGATACGCAGTATTTT. The encoded protein is CASSRGRTSGVRTDTQYF.

This clonotype was recorded a few times. V and J are TRBV12-3 or TRBV12-4 and TRBJ2-3, with D unresolved. This CDR3 spans 15 amino acids. V was pared by 4 bases and J by 2 bases, with 13 bases between. The CDR3 protein is CASSSLEANTDTQYF. CDR3 bases: TGTGCCAGCAGTTCTCTAGAGGCCAACACAGATACGCAGTATTTT.